One and the same sample provided the 18 T cell receptor beta chains below, sequenced in a study of T-cell memory formation after mild COVID-19. TCRdb redid the calling of the 5' RACE reads with MiXCR, one entry per CDR3 protein. This table has 550,000 to 650,000 distinct CDR3 sequences, 15% to 20% appearing once. Sample: PBMCs or a T cell subset sorted from them (not recorded which). The receptor set was obtained from an adult woman who had mild COVID-19 (a few samples of this study predate the infection). Cell type and time point are not known.

This clonotype has at least ten counts. The genes are TRBV29-1 and TRBJ2-7, with no clear D. The germline V gene encodes CDR1 SQVTM and CDR2 ANQGSEA. This CDR3 is 13 amino acids long. V dropped 5 bases and J dropped 0 bases, with 11 bases sitting between them. The CDR3 nucleotides are TGCAGCGTTTTATCCGCGAGCTCCTACGAGCAGTACTTC. Amino acid sequence: CSVLSASSYEQYF.

The sample holds many counts of this clonotype. This chain connects TRBV3-1 to TRBJ2-1; a weak D match, TRBD2 (7 bases). The ends were cut back, 9 bases at V and 4 bases at J, with 13 bases in the middle. Per the germline V gene, CDR1 is LGHDT and CDR2 is YNNKEL (reference sequence). The CDR3 spans 13 residues. The CDR3 DNA reads as TGTGCCAGTTCGGGGGGCGCATACAATGAGCAGTTCTTC. Protein product: CASSGGAYNEQFF.

This clonotype was seen only a few times. CDR3 loop: CASSLVRTSGYEQYF. As DNA, the CDR3 is TGTGCCAGCAGCTTAGTTCGGACTAGCGGGTACGAGCAGTACTTC. The gene calls are TRBV7-2 and TRBJ2-7; TRBD2 agrees at 11 bases. Germline trimming cut 1 base from V and 4 bases from J; bases unmatched to any gene: 3. The germline V gene encodes CDR1 SGHTA and CDR2 FQGNSA. The CDR3 totals 15 residues.

This clonotype has at least ten counts. As DNA, the CDR3 is TGTGCCAGCAGCTTACGTGACTATGGCTACACCTTC. Translated: CASSLRDYGYTF. The rearrangement joins TRBV7-9 to TRBJ1-2; unclear D gene. The germline V gene encodes CDR1 SEHNR and CDR2 FQNEAQ (reference sequence). The CDR3 length is 12 residues. Between the trimmed V and J ends, which lost 2 bases and 3 bases, there was a span of 4 bases.

There are many counts of this clonotype. The V call is TRBV4-1, the J call TRBJ2-3; D is perhaps TRBD1 or TRBD2 (5 bases each). CDR1 MGHRA and CDR2 YSYEKL come from the germline V gene. The CDR3 length is 14 residues. Trimming removed 7 bases at V and 0 bases at J, with 11 bases between. This CDR3 is CASTRDGSTDTQYF. DNA for the CDR3: TGCGCCAGCACCAGGGACGGAAGCACAGATACGCAGTATTTT.

There are a few counts of this clonotype. The chain recombines TRBV29-1 with TRBJ1-2; tentatively, D is TRBD1 (5 bases). Trimming took off 4 bases at V and 4 bases at J, with 7 bases between the two ends. The CDR3 length is 11 residues. CDR1 and CDR2 (germline): SQVTM, ANQGSEA. CDR3 in DNA: TGCAGCGTTGCACAGGTCTATGGCTACACCTTC. Its translation is CSVAQVYGYTF.

The rearrangement joins TRBV3-1 to TRBJ1-5; D perhaps matches TRBD1 (6 bases). Trimming removed 1 base at V and 2 bases at J, with 9 bases between. This CDR3 is 15 amino acids long. Germline CDR1 LGHDT, CDR2 YNNKEL (reference sequence). The CDR3 is CASSQGPGGNQPQHF. CDR3 nucleotides: TGTGCCAGCAGCCAAGGACCAGGGGGCAATCAGCCCCAGCATTTT.

This clonotype was seen a few times. This rearrangement joins TRBV12-3 or TRBV12-4 to TRBJ1-5; the D is unclear. This CDR3 is 14 amino acids long. V shed 0 bases and J shed 3 bases, with 6 bases lying between them. CDR3 amino acids: CASSLARVNQPQHF. The CDR3 DNA is TGTGCCAGCAGTTTAGCGCGGGTCAATCAGCCCCAGCATTTT.

The J gene is TRBJ2-7, the V gene TRBV20-1; the match to TRBD2 covers 7 bases. J lost 4 bases, V lost 1 base, and 7 bases had no gene match. CDR1 DFQATT and CDR2 SNEGSKA come from the germline V gene (reference sequence). The CDR3 sequence is 14 residues long. The CDR3 here is CSARARGRGYEQYF. As DNA, the CDR3 is TGCAGTGCTAGAGCTCGGGGGAGGGGATACGAGCAGTACTTC.

This clonotype occurred a few times. The V call is TRBV29-1, the J call TRBJ2-2; 9 bases are shared with TRBD1. The CDR3 is 14 amino acids. The germline V gene has CDR1 SQVTM and CDR2 ANQGSEA. The ends lost 3 bases at V and 4 bases at J; junction bases unmatched: 3. The CDR3 DNA follows: TGCAGCGTTGACGTGACAGGGGGCACCGGGGAGCTGTTTTTT. It yields the protein CSVDVTGGTGELFF.

This CDR3 reads CSVEDLDSTSVQYF. The CDR3 nucleotides read TGCAGCGTTGAAGATCTTGACAGTACCTCAGTGCAGTACTTC. This sequence joins TRBV29-1 and TRBJ2-7; a weak D match, TRBD1 (5 bases). This CDR3 comprises 14 residues. V dropped 0 bases and J dropped 9 bases, with 18 bases sitting between them. Germline V gives CDR1 SQVTM, CDR2 ANQGSEA.

This clonotype was seen more than once but under ten times. The V gene is TRBV12-3 or TRBV12-4, the J gene TRBJ2-3; no definite D call. The CDR3 is 12 residues long. With 7 bases removed from V and 1 base from J, the gap between germline ends came to 6 bases. CDR3: CASTMGTDTQYF. CDR3 DNA sequence: TGTGCCAGCACGATGGGCACAGATACGCAGTATTTT.

This clonotype appeared once. The rearrangement uses TRBV15 and TRBJ1-5; D unclear. The CDR3 covers 16 residues. The V gene's germline CDR1 is LNHNV and CDR2 YYDKDF (reference sequence). V lost 1 base and J 2 bases, leaving 12 bases between the germline ends. The CDR3 protein is CATSRGGTGRNQPQHF. CDR3 DNA: TGTGCCACCAGCAGAGGAGGAACCGGCCGCAATCAGCCCCAGCATTTT.

The sample holds a few counts of this clonotype. The CDR3, as DNA: TGTGCCAGCAGTTTACAGGAAGGGGGGAACATTCAGTACTTC. Translated: CASSLQEGGNIQYF. The V call is TRBV12-3 or TRBV12-4, the J call TRBJ2-4; D is perhaps TRBD1 or TRBD2 (6 bases each). V was shortened by 2 bases and J by 7 bases, with 12 bases between the two germline ends. This CDR3 is 14 amino acids long.

This clonotype was seen only a few times. The CDR3 loop reads CASSLASYLDTEAFF. CDR3 sequence (DNA): TGCGCCAGCAGCTTGGCCTCCTATTTGGACACTGAAGCTTTCTTT. This chain connects TRBV5-1 to TRBJ1-1; D not resolved. CDR3 length: 15 residues. Trimming stripped 0 bases from V and 3 bases from J, with 12 bases between. Per the germline V gene, CDR1 is SGHRS and CDR2 is YFSETQ.

The chain uses TRBV30 and TRBJ1-2; possible D gene TRBD1, 6 bases. This CDR3 is built from 12 residues. Per the germline V gene, CDR1 is GTSNPN and CDR2 is SVGIG (reference sequence). Trimming left V 5 bases short and J 5 bases short, with 12 bases between. CDR3 coding DNA: TGTGCCTGGGGACAGTCTGCGTATGGCTACACCTTC. This translates into CAWGQSAYGYTF.

The chain employs TRBV4-1 and TRBJ1-1, with D unclear. V was cut by 0 bases and J by 3 bases, with 8 bases left in between. CDR3 length: 14 amino acids. CDR1 and CDR2 from the germline V gene are MGHRA and YSYEKL. CDR3 coding DNA: TGCGCCAGCAGCCAAGATTGGAGGGACACTGAAGCTTTCTTT. Its protein product is CASSQDWRDTEAFF.

The genes are TRBV19 and TRBJ1-2; D possibly corresponds to TRBD1 (5 bases). There are 14 residues in the CDR3. The V gene's germline CDR1 is LNHDA and CDR2 SQIVND (reference sequence). Trimming removed 4 bases at V and 8 bases at J, with 17 bases between. This chain's CDR3 is CASSTQQGLGGYTF. The DNA of the CDR3 is TGTGCCAGTAGTACTCAGCAGGGTCTTGGGGGCTACACCTTC.